The rows below give T cell receptor beta chains drawn from one sample of a study of graft-versus-host responses after intestinal transplantation. Sequencing used immunoSEQ multiplex PCR; TCRdb keeps in-frame clones, though not all of them. The sample contains 130,000 to 150,000 clones, nearly 95% of which appear only once. These receptors' antigens are unknown. The sample here was unstimulated CD4+ T cells sorted from spleen or lymph node cells, taken before intestinal transplant. Receptors were obtained from a human donor who received an intestinal transplant. The CDR3 runs from the conserved cysteine through the conserved F or W. A D gene is named only where the DNA matches it firmly. The size of a clone is reported for some rows only, either as once, few or many, or as a class for expanded clones.

j_gene | d_gene | v_gene | abundance | CDR3aa | CDR3nt
TRBJ2-5 | TRBD1 | TRBV15 | - | CAPGAGTGDQETQYF | TGTGCCCCCGGAGCCGGGACAGGGGATCAGGAGACCCAGTACTTC
TRBJ1-1 | - | TRBV7-8 | - | CASSLQGLMNTEAFF | TGTGCCAGCAGCTTACAGGGGTTGATGAACACTGAAGCTTTCTTT
TRBJ2-3 | - | TRBV29-1 | - | CSVVGLGRGRPDTQYF | TGCAGCGTTGTAGGTCTCGGCAGGGGGAGGCCAGATACGCAGTATTTT
TRBJ2-5 | TRBD2 | TRBV29-1 | - | CSVEAPAGGETQYF | TGCAGCGTTGAAGCTCCTGCGGGGGGAGAGACCCAGTACTTC
TRBJ2-1 | - | TRBV13 | - | CASSLRGFPHNEQFF | TGTGCCAGCAGCTTACGTGGCTTCCCCCACAATGAGCAGTTCTTC
TRBJ2-2 | TRBD2 | TRBV7-2 | - | CASSLGGLAGGGTGELFF | TGTGCCAGCAGCTTAGGGGGACTAGCGGGAGGAGGGACCGGGGAGCTGTTTTTT
TRBJ1-1 | - | TRBV30 | - | CAFSPDTEAFF | TGTGCTTTTTCTCCGGACACTGAAGCTTTCTTT
TRBJ2-2 | - | TRBV27 | - | CASSLEEGVLFF | TGTGCCAGCAGTTTGGAAGAGGGGGTGCTGTTTTTT
TRBJ2-7 | - | TRBV5-1 | - | CASSSSLSYEQYF | TGCGCCAGCAGCTCCTCTCTATCCTACGAGCAGTACTTC
TRBJ1-2 | - | TRBV29-1 | - | CSVEDTEGYYGGYTF | TGCAGCGTTGAAGACACAGAGGGGTACTATGGTGGCTACACCTTC
TRBJ2-1 | TRBD2 | TRBV28 | - | CASSPPGLAVEQFF | TGTGCCAGCAGTCCTCCGGGACTAGCGGTTGAGCAGTTCTTC
TRBJ1-2 | - | TRBV9 | - | CASSKKGNNYGYTF | TGTGCCAGCAGTAAGAAGGGGAATAACTATGGCTACACCTTC
TRBJ1-2 | - | TRBV28 | - | CATHLGANYGYTF | TGTGCCACCCATCTGGGGGCTAACTATGGCTACACCTTC
TRBJ2-2 | - | TRBV28 | - | CASSSPVGTHITGELFF | TGTGCCAGCAGTTCGCCGGTCGGGACCCATATCACCGGGGAGCTGTTTTTT
TRBJ2-7 | TRBD2 | TRBV7-9 | - | CASSLAWGLAGEEYEQYF | TGTGCCAGCAGCTTAGCCTGGGGCCTAGCGGGAGAGGAGTACGAGCAGTACTTC
TRBJ2-2 | - | TRBV6-5 | - | CASRGQGHTGELFF | TGTGCCAGCAGGGGGCAGGGCCACACCGGGGAGCTGTTTTTT
TRBJ2-7 | - | TRBV9 | - | CASLVVGPYEQYF | TGTGCCAGCCTTGTAGTGGGCCCCTACGAGCAGTACTTC
TRBJ2-7 | - | TRBV29-1 | - | CSVGVTAQYEQYF | TGCAGCGTTGGCGTGACAGCCCAATACGAGCAGTACTTC
TRBJ1-1 | - | TRBV28 | - | CAGTRGEGSNTEAFF | TGTGCCGGAACTCGGGGTGAGGGGTCGAACACTGAAGCTTTCTTT
TRBJ2-1 | - | TRBV11-2 | - | CASSLDPGKGNEQFF | TGTGCCAGCAGCTTAGACCCAGGGAAGGGGAATGAGCAGTTCTTC
TRBJ1-5 | - | TRBV2 | - | CASQEGSGNQPQHF | TGTGCCAGCCAGGAAGGGTCGGGGAATCAGCCCCAGCATTTT
TRBJ2-7 | TRBD2 | TRBV29-1 | - | CSVATSGRYEQYF | TGCAGCGTTGCGACTAGCGGGAGGTACGAGCAGTACTTC
TRBJ1-5 | - | TRBV27 | - | CASSLGQGAGNQPQHF | TGTGCCAGCAGTTTAGGGCAGGGAGCCGGCAATCAGCCCCAGCATTTT
TRBJ2-1 | TRBD1 | TRBV2 | - | CASRQGASDEQFF | TGTGCCAGCAGACAGGGGGCGAGCGATGAGCAGTTCTTC
TRBJ1-5 | - | TRBV6-6 | - | CASSRDGYQPQHF | TGTGCCAGCAGTCGGGACGGGTATCAGCCCCAGCATTTT
TRBJ2-3 | - | TRBV18 | - | CASSPPQRRRTDTQYF | TGTGCCAGCTCACCCCCCCAGCGCAGACGCACAGATACGCAGTATTTT
TRBJ1-2 | TRBD1 | TRBV4-1 | few | CASSQGTGRPNYGYTF | TGCGCCAGCAGCCAAGGGACAGGACGTCCTAACTATGGCTACACCTTC
TRBJ2-3 | - | TRBV28 | - | CASLGGPGDTQYF | TGTGCCAGCCTTGGGGGGCCGGGAGATACGCAGTATTTT
TRBJ1-2 | - | TRBV18 | - | CASSSQGSYGYTF | TGTGCCAGCTCATCACAGGGATCTTATGGCTACACCTTC
TRBJ2-7 | - | TRBV30 | - | CAWSPGQPYSYEQYF | TGTGCCTGGAGTCCAGGACAGCCCTACTCCTACGAGCAGTACTTC
TRBJ1-5 | - | TRBV19 | - | CATEAGNSNQPQHF | TGTGCCACCGAGGCGGGGAACAGCAATCAGCCCCAGCATTTT
TRBJ1-5 | TRBD1 | TRBV7-9 | - | CASSLGWGQGDNQPQHF | TGTGCCAGCAGCTTAGGATGGGGACAGGGAGACAATCAGCCCCAGCATTTT
TRBJ1-1 | - | TRBV11-2 | - | CASSLHVNTEAFF | TGTGCCAGCAGCCTGCACGTGAACACTGAAGCTTTCTTT
TRBJ1-1 | - | TRBV18 | - | CASSPLDTYTEAFF | TGTGCCAGCTCACCACTCGACACATACACTGAAGCTTTCTTT
TRBJ2-7 | - | TRBV4-1 | once | CASSPLRSPYEQYF | TGCGCCAGCAGCCCCTTGCGCAGTCCGTACGAGCAGTACTTC
TRBJ2-3 | TRBD2 | TRBV7-2 | - | CASTPSGSPSTDTQYF | TGTGCCAGCACCCCTAGCGGGTCCCCAAGCACAGATACGCAGTATTTT
TRBJ2-2 | - | TRBV6-4 | - | CASSDSIGAGNTGELFF | TGTGCCAGCAGTGACTCGATTGGGGCCGGGAACACCGGGGAGCTGTTTTTT
TRBJ1-1 | - | TRBV6-6 | - | CASSYSGGNTEAFF | TGTGCCAGCAGTTACTCCGGGGGAAACACTGAAGCTTTCTTT
TRBJ1-1 | - | TRBV19 | - | CASGNLGAEAFF | TGTGCCAGCGGCAATTTAGGAGCTGAAGCTTTCTTT
TRBJ2-1 | TRBD2 | TRBV13 | once | CASSRSGSNEQFF | TGTGCCAGCAGTCGAAGCGGGAGTAATGAGCAGTTCTTC
TRBJ2-7 | TRBD2 | TRBV6-5 | - | CASSYPGLAGRNEQYF | TGTGCCAGCAGTTACCCGGGACTAGCGGGAAGGAACGAGCAGTACTTC
TRBJ1-2 | - | TRBV7-8 | - | CASSLGVGYGYTF | TGTGCCAGCAGCTTAGGGGTTGGCTATGGCTACACCTTC
TRBJ2-4 | TRBD1 | TRBV5-1 | once | CASSSADREAKNIQYF | TGCGCCAGCAGCTCCGCCGACAGGGAAGCCAAAAACATTCAGTACTTC
TRBJ1-2 | TRBD1 | TRBV12-5 | - | CASGLVRGQGFRPFDYGYTF | TGTGCTAGTGGTTTGGTACGTGGACAGGGATTCAGGCCCTTCGACTATGGCTACACCTTC
TRBJ1-3 | - | TRBV28 | - | CASTQMGLGGNTIYF | TGTGCCAGCACCCAGATGGGGCTGGGAGGAAACACCATATATTTT
TRBJ1-4 | - | TRBV5-6 | - | CASSGGVGANEKLFF | TGTGCCAGCAGCGGGGGAGTTGGGGCTAATGAAAAACTGTTTTTT
TRBJ1-5 | - | TRBV10-1 | - | CASTGLTRQPQHF | TGCGCCAGCACCGGACTGACGAGGCAGCCCCAGCATTTT
TRBJ2-3 | TRBD1 | TRBV28 | - | CASSRTGGTDTQYF | TGTGCCAGCAGCAGGACAGGGGGCACAGATACGCAGTATTTT
TRBJ2-7 | TRBD1 | TRBV5-1 | - | CASSLMGQGDFEQYF | TGCGCCAGCAGCTTGATGGGACAGGGGGATTTTGAGCAGTACTTC
TRBJ2-3 | - | TRBV7-9 | - | CASSLVLGGYDTQYF | TGTGCCAGCAGCTTAGTGCTAGGAGGCTACGATACGCAGTATTTT
TRBJ2-7 | TRBD2 | TRBV27 | - | CASSGSGSGYEQYF | TGTGCCAGCAGTGGAAGCGGGAGTGGCTACGAGCAGTACTTC
TRBJ2-7 | TRBD2 | TRBV9 | once | CASSLSAGVSEQYF | TGTGCCAGCAGCCTGTCAGCGGGAGTGAGCGAGCAGTACTTC
TRBJ2-7 | - | TRBV7-9 | - | CASSLVQGSYEQYF | TGTGCCAGCAGCTTAGTACAGGGCAGCTACGAGCAGTACTTC
TRBJ2-7 | - | TRBV15 | - | CATSGATGTYEQYF | TGTGCCACCAGCGGGGCGACCGGGACATACGAGCAGTACTTC
TRBJ1-3 | TRBD1 | TRBV19 | once | CASSRVKGQGDGNTIYF | TGTGCCAGTAGTAGAGTAAAGGGACAGGGGGATGGAAACACCATATATTTT
TRBJ1-1 | - | TRBV7-2 | - | CASSQGYGRVGRSTEAFF | TGTGCCAGCAGCCAGGGGTATGGCCGTGTGGGTCGGAGCACTGAAGCTTTCTTT
TRBJ1-5 | - | TRBV4-2 | - | CASSQDRRSNQPQHF | TGTGCCAGCAGCCAAGATAGACGTAGCAATCAGCCCCAGCATTTT
TRBJ1-5 | - | TRBV28 | - | CASSFGQGIVQPQHF | TGTGCCAGCAGTTTTGGGCAGGGGATAGTTCAGCCCCAGCATTTT
TRBJ1-3 | - | TRBV18 | once | CASSPDGQGNTIYF | TGTGCCAGCTCTCCTGACGGGCAAGGAAACACCATATATTTT